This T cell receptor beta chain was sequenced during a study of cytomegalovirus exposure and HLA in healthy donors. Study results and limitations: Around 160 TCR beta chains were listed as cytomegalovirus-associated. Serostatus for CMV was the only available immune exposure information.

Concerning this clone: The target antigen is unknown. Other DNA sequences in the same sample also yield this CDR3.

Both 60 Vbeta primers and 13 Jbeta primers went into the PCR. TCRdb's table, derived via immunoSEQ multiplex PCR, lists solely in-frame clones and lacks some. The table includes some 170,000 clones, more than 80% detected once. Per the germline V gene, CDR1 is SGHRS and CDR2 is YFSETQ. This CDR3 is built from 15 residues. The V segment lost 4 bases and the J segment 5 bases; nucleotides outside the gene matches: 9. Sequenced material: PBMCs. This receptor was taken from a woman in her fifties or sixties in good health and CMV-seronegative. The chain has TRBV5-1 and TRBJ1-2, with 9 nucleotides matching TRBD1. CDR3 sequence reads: CASSLTGGAGYGYTF. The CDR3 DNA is TGCGCCAGCAGCCTCACAGGGGGCGCAGGGTATGGCTACACCTTC.